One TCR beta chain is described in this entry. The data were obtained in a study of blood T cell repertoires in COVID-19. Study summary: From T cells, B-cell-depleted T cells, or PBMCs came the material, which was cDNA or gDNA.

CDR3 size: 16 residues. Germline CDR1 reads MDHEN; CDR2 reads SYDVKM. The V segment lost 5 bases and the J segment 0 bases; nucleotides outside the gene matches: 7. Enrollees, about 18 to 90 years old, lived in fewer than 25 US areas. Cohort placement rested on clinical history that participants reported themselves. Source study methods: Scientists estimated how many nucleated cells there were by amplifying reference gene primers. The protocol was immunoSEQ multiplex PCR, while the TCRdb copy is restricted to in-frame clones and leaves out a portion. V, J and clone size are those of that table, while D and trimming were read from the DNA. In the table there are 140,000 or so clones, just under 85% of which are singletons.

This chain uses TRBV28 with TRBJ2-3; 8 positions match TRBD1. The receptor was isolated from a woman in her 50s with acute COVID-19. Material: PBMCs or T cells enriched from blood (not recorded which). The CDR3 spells CASSPLGDRSTDTQYF. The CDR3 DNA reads TGTGCCAGCAGTCCTCTTGGGGACAGGAGCACAGATACGCAGTATTTT. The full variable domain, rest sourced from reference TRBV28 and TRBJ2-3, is DVKVTQSSRYLVKRTGEKVFLECVQDMDHENMFWYRQDPGLGLRLIYFSYDVKMKEKGDIPEGYSVSREKKERFSLILESASTNQTSMYLCASSPLGDRSTDTQYFGPGTRLTVL.